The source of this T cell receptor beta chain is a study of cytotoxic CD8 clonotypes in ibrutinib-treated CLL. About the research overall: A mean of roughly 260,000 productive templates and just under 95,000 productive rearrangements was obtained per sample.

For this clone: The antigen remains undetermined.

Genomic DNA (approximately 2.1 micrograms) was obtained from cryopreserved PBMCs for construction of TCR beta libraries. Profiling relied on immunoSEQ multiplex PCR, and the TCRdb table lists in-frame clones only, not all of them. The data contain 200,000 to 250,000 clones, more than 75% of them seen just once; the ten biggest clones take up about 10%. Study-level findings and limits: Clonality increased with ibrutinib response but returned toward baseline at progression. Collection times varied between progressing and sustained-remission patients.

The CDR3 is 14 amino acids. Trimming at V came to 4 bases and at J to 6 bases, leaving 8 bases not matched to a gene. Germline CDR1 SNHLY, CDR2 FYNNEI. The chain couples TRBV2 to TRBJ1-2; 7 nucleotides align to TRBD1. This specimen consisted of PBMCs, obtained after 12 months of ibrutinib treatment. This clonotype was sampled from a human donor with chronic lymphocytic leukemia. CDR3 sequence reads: CASSVGQTRDGYTF. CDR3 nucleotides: TGTGCCAGCAGTGTGGGACAGACAAGGGATGGCTACACCTTC. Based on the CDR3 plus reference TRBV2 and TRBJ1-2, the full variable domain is EPEVTQTPSHQVTQMGQEVILRCVPISNHLYFYWYRQILGQKVEFLVSFYNNEISEKSEIFDDQFSVERPDGSNFTLKIRSTKLEDSAMYFCASSVGQTRDGYTFGSGTRLTVV.